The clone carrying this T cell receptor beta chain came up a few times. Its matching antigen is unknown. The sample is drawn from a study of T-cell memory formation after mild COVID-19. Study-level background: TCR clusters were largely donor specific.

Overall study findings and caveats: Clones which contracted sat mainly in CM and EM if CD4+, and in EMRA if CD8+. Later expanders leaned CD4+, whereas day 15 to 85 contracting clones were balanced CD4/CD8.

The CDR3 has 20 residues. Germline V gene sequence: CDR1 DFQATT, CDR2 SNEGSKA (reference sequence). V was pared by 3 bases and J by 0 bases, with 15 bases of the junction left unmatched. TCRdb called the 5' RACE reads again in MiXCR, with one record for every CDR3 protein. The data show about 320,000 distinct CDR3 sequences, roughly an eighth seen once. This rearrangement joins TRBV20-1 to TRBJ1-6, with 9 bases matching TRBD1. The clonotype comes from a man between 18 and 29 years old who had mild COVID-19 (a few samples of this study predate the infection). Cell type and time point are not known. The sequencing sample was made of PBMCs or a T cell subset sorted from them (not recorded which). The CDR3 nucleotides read TGCAGTGCTAGGAGCCGGGACAGGGCTCTCTCGGGCTCCTATAATTCACCCCTCCACTTT. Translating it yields CSARSRDRALSGSYNSPLHF.